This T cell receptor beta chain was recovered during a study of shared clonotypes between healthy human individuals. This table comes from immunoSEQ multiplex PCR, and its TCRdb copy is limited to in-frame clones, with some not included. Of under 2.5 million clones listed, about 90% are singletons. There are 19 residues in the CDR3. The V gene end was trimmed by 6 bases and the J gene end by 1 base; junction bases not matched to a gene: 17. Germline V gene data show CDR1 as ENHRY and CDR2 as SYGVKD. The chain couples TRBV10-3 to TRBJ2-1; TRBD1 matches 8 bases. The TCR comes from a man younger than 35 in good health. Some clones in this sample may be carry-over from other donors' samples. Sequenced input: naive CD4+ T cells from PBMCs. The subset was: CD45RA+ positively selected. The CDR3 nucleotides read TGTGCCATCAGCTCAACCGGAGTAGGACAGGGTAAATCCTACAATGAGCAGTTCTTC. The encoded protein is CAISSTGVGQGKSYNEQFF.